This T cell receptor beta chain was found in a study of cytomegalovirus exposure and HLA in healthy donors. The V end lost 2 bases, the J end lost 0 bases, and 8 bases lay between the germline ends. The CDR3 consists of 15 residues. Germline CDR1 and CDR2: SGHNT and YENEEA. General study points: In an earlier analysis, about 87% or about 30%: the productive usage of most TCR beta V segments. Across HLA loci, a later analysis found differing TCR association rates, with DRB1 most and HLA-C fewest.

In the PCR, 60 Vbeta and 13 Jbeta primers were used. In the source study's methods: Later analysis identified tens of millions of unique TCR beta chains, about 12 million shared. Sequenced by immunoSEQ multiplex PCR; TCRdb stores in-frame clones only, minus some. V and J calls and clone size are as listed in that table; D and trimming were resolved from the DNA. The sample holds about 120,000 clones; roughly three quarters are singletons and the top ten take 15% to 20%. Comment on this clone: The antigen remains unidentified.

This TCR was sampled from a man aged 45 to 65 in good health and CMV-seropositive. The gene calls are TRBV11-3 and TRBJ2-1; D gene ambiguous. The sample consisted of PBMCs. Here the CDR3 reads CASSLRGSSYNEQFF. CDR3 bases: TGTGCCAGCAGCTTACGCGGTAGCTCCTACAATGAGCAGTTCTTC.